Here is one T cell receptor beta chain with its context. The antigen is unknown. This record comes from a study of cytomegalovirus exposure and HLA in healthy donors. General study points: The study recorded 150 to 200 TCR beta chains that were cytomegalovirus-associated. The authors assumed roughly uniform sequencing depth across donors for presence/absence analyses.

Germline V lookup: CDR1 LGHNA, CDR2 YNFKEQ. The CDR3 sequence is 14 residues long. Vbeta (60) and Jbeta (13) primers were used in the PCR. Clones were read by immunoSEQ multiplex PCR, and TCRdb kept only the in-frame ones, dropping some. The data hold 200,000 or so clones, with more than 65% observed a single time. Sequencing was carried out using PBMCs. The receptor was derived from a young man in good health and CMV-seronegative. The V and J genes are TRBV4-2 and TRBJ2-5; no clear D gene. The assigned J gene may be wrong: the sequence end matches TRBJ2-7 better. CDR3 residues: CASSQDLVAYEQYF. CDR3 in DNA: TGTGCCAGCAGCCAAGATCTAGTAGCCTACGAGCAGTACTTC.